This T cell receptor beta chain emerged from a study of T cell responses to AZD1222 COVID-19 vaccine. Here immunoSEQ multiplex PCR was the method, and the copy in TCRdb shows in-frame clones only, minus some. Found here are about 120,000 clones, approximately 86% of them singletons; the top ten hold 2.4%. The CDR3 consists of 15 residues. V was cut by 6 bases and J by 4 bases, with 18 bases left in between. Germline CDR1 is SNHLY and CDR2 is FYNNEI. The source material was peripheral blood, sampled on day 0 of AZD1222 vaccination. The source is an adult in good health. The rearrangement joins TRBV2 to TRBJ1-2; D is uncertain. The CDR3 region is CASSAGPQGPYGYTF. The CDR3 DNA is TGTGCCAGCAGCGCCGGGCCCCAAGGGCCCTATGGCTACACCTTC.